The clone carrying this TCR beta chain was detected ten times or more. Its target is unknown. This specimen belongs to a study of T cells after yellow fever vaccination. The overall study: Preparation of the low-cell-number fractions used SMART-Seq v4 Ultra Low Input.

The CDR3 totals 14 residues. The germline gives CDR1 SGHRS, CDR2 YFSETQ. V dropped 1 base and J dropped 7 bases, with 12 bases sitting between them. MiXCR, applied by TCRdb to the 5' RACE reads, yields one record per CDR3 protein. The repertoire has some 240,000 distinct CDR3 sequences, roughly 3.5% of them found once; the top ten carry over 15%. Study observations and caveats: CD4 and CD8 compartments shared a small share of clonotypes.

This chain joins TRBV5-1 and TRBJ2-1; D call uncertain. This clonotype originated in a man in his late teens or twenties who received the YFV17D yellow fever vaccine. The specimen was PBMCs, collected 15 days after the yellow fever booster vaccination. The CDR3 loop reads CASSLQKSVNEQFF. CDR3 in DNA: TGCGCCAGCAGCTTGCAGAAGTCAGTAAATGAGCAGTTCTTC.